This is a list of T cell receptor beta chains from one sample in a study of blood T cell repertoires in COVID-19. Sequencing was performed with immunoSEQ multiplex PCR; in TCRdb, only in-frame clones are kept and a portion is missing. The sample has around 200,000 clones, 87% seen once. What was sequenced was PBMCs or T cells enriched from blood (not recorded which). The origin of the receptors is a man between 18 and 35 years old with acute COVID-19. Both conserved end residues are trimmed from each CDR3. Each record gives: CDR3 length, J gene, V gene, D gene, CDR3 protein. A D gene is named only where the DNA matches it firmly.

12 | TRBJ2-7 | TRBV5-1 | - | ASRPSGNAYEQY
13 | TRBJ2-3 | TRBV9 | TRBD2 | ASSLTSGSPDTQY
15 | TRBJ2-1 | TRBV9 | TRBD2 | ASSPRGSGSFDNEQF
12 | TRBJ1-4 | TRBV11-3 | - | ASSSPGHNEKLF
14 | TRBJ2-7 | TRBV10-3 | TRBD2 | AISESMTSGINEQY
16 | TRBJ2-7 | TRBV4-3 | TRBD2 | ASSQSPPTSGGTYEQY
14 | TRBJ2-2 | TRBV11-3 | TRBD1 | ASSRRDRGFPGELF
12 | TRBJ1-2 | TRBV5-1 | - | ASSLNRFSYGYT
13 | TRBJ2-1 | TRBV5-1 | TRBD2 | ASRSIAGGLGEQF
12 | TRBJ2-7 | TRBV5-4 | TRBD1 | ASSPDRGSYEQY
15 | TRBJ2-3 | TRBV7-2 | TRBD2 | ASSQGTSGRSRGTQY
14 | TRBJ2-7 | TRBV4-1 | TRBD1 | ASSQEGDRGTYEQY
11 | TRBJ2-7 | TRBV7-2 | - | ASSPPGVFPKY
13 | TRBJ1-5 | TRBV5-8 | - | ASSLVVTYNQPQH